This record looks at one TCR beta chain sequence and its context. Its cognate antigen has yet to be identified. No qualities accompany the bases; no much larger clone lies one base away. The data are from a study of blood T cell repertoires in COVID-19 (dated by TCRdb to between 2020 and 2021). In the study overall: Samples covering the acute and convalescent phases of COVID-19 were provided by collaborators in the United States, Italy and Spain. The material from the prospective study consisted of cDNA or gDNA derived from T cells, B-cell-depleted T cells, or PBMCs. The dataset comprised deeply sampled blood TCRbeta repertoires from subjects exposed to, actively infected with, or recovered from COVID-19. The repertoires were released in a freely available public database intended as a resource for research on the immune response to SARS-CoV-2. The samples were drawn from two sources: the first 160 participants of the ongoing ImmuneRACE study, and about 1,300 subjects contributed by 6 global collaborators. A de-identified subject ID, COVID-19 status, age in years and sex were almost always included in the sample metadata. Where available, HLA class I and class II types were obtained from metadata supplied by the sample provider rather than from assay-based typing. Points the paper makes about the study in general: How much clinical and demographic metadata was included differed by source and by participant, and the metadata was provided uncurated.

Collaborating institutions collected whole blood in K2EDTA tubes following their own protocols. Collaborator samples were shipped for TCRbeta analysis as frozen whole blood, isolated PBMCs, or DNA extracted from either sample type. As encoded in the germline V gene (reference sequence), CDR1 is SEHNR while CDR2 is FQNEAQ. The V and J ends are trimmed by 3 bases and 2 bases, leaving 22 bases between them. The CDR3 numbers 18 residues from cysteine through phenylalanine. The read is trimmed to its CDR3 DNA, 54 bases read in frame from base 1. TCRbeta CDR3 regions were amplified from genomic DNA by means of the immunoSEQ Assay, a bias-controlled multiplex PCR. In the authors' own workflow: Nucleated cell counts per sample were estimated from amplification of reference gene primers within the assay. To quantify the absolute abundance of each unique TCRbeta CDR3 rearrangement, sequence reads were collapsed and filtered. Productive Simpson clonality was computed per sample as the square root of Simpson's diversity index over productive rearrangements. TCRdb carries this immuneACCESS record with in-frame sequences only. Its versions omit some clonotypes, under half of them owing to an unresolved V gene in the studies checked, with the rest unexplained. V, J and clone size are those of that table, while D and trimming were read from the DNA. In all, the sample holds 55,000 to 70,000 clones, and about three quarters of those were seen once. The ten biggest clones cover 15% to 19% of the sample.

The TCR comes from a man older than 75 with acute or convalescent COVID-19. The sample comprised peripheral blood. The chain is assembled from TRBV7-9 and TRBJ1-2; TRBD1 could be the D gene, as 6 bases match. The CDR3 region: CASSFPSPIRGGNYGYTF. The nucleotide sequence is TGTGCCAGCAGCTTTCCATCCCCCATCAGGGGTGGGAACTATGGCTACACCTTC.